The 28 T cell receptor beta chains given below trace back to one sample, sequenced in a study of response to subunit inactivated influenza vaccine. One entry per CDR3 protein, called by TCRdb with MiXCR from the RT-PCR reads. The table has about 520,000 distinct CDR3 sequences, about 25% seen once; the top ten hold approximately 1.9%. The sample here was CD4+ T cells sorted from PBMCs, taken roughly 5 days after vaccination. These receptors originate from a man between 50 and 59 years old who received an inactivated influenza vaccine.

This clonotype was observed a few times. The rearrangement joins TRBV5-1 to TRBJ1-3; no definite D call. Trimming shortened V by 1 base and J by 7 bases, and 15 bases separated the two germline ends. Germline assignment: CDR1 SGHRS and CDR2 YFSETQ. This CDR3 has 15 amino acids. This CDR3 reads CASSLSGNGFNTIYF. The CDR3 DNA follows: TGCGCCAGCAGCTTGTCCGGGAACGGCTTTAACACCATATATTTT.

The rearrangement joins TRBV12-3 or TRBV12-4 to TRBJ1-3; 7 nucleotides line up with TRBD1. The V and J ends lost 5 bases and 11 bases, in that order; junction bases with no gene match: 15. CDR3 length: 15 residues. The CDR3 loop reads CASSATGITLYPIYF. The CDR3 DNA is TGTGCCAGCAGTGCGACAGGGATAACCCTTTACCCCATATATTTT.

This chain links TRBV6-2 or TRBV6-3 with TRBJ2-1, with 8 bases matching TRBD1. V lost 2 bases, J lost 7 bases, and 7 bases stayed unmatched. Germline CDR1 is MNHEY and CDR2 is SVGEGT. The CDR3 is 15 amino acids. The CDR3 region has the DNA TGTGCCAGCAGTTACCGACAGGGGCCCATGAATGAGCAGTTCTTC. It yields the protein CASSYRQGPMNEQFF.

This clonotype was seen a handful of times. The rearrangement joins TRBV28 to TRBJ2-7, with D maybe TRBD1 (6 bases). Trimming took 5 bases from V and 6 from J, leaving 14 bases between them. This CDR3 has 13 residues. Germline lookup yields CDR1 MDHEN and CDR2 SYDVKM. CDR3 region: CASSRNGGSEQYF. CDR3 in DNA: TGTGCCAGCAGTCGCAATGGGGGCTCCGAGCAGTACTTC.

The rearrangement links TRBV2 to TRBJ2-7; TRBD2 agrees at 10 bases. CDR1 is SNHLY and CDR2 is FYNNEI in the germline V gene. J was trimmed by 2 bases and V by 8 bases; bases with no gene match: 3. This CDR3 is 13 amino acids long. CDR3 loop: CASRGLATYEQYF. In nucleotides, the CDR3 is TGTGCCAGCCGGGGACTAGCGACCTACGAGCAGTACTTC.

The rearrangement joins TRBV5-6 to TRBJ1-2; no definite D call. The ends were cut back, 3 bases at V and 3 bases at J, with 6 bases in the middle. In germline, CDR1 is SGHDT, CDR2 YYEEEE. The CDR3 is made up of 12 amino acids. DNA of the CDR3: TGTGCCAGCAGCTATGGGGACTATGGCTACACCTTC. It specifies CASSYGDYGYTF.

This clonotype showed up just a few times. CDR3 sequence: CSACEGGREVATDTQYF. The CDR3 region has the DNA TGCAGCGCCTGCGAGGGGGGGAGGGAGGTGGCCACAGATACGCAGTATTTT. This chain uses TRBV29-1 with TRBJ2-3, with D maybe TRBD2 (7 bases). V lost 7 bases and J 2 bases, leaving 25 bases between the germline ends. Germline CDR1 and CDR2: SQVTM and ANQGSEA. This CDR3 spans 17 amino acids.

This clonotype was seen a handful of times. V gene TRBV10-2 combines with J gene TRBJ1-2, with D possibly matching TRBD1 (6 bases). Germline V CDR1 and CDR2: WSHSY, SAAADI. This CDR3 contains 15 residues. V was pared by 1 base and J by 4 bases, with 13 bases between. The CDR3 reads CASSEYTGGRYGYTF. The CDR3 nucleotides are TGCGCCAGCAGTGAGTACACCGGGGGCCGCTATGGCTACACCTTC.

In its sample, this clonotype was seen a few times. The chain carries TRBV3-1 and TRBJ2-2; TRBD1 matches at 8 bases. This CDR3 contains 15 residues. Germline V lookup: CDR1 LGHDT, CDR2 YNNKEL (reference sequence). V shed 4 bases and J 5 bases; nucleotides not matched to a gene: 6. The CDR3 is CASSPGTGRTGELFF. The CDR3 DNA sequence: TGTGCCAGCAGCCCGGGGACAGGCCGGACCGGGGAGCTGTTTTTT.

The chain uses TRBV5-4 and TRBJ2-7, with D maybe TRBD2 (5 bases). CDR3 length equals 13 residues. CDR1 and CDR2 (germline): SGHNT, YYREEE (reference sequence). Deletions cut 5 bases from V and 4 bases from J, with 13 bases between. CDR3 bases: TGTGCCAGCAGACCCGGGATACAGTACGAGCAGTACTTC. Translated, it gives CASRPGIQYEQYF.

The rearrangement links TRBV20-1 to TRBJ1-6; possible D gene TRBD1, 6 bases. This CDR3 is 15 amino acids long. Germline V CDR1 and CDR2: DFQATT, SNEGSKA (reference sequence). V lost 4 bases to trimming and J lost 8 bases, with 18 bases between them. Here the CDR3 reads CSATRGGGGDSPLHF. The CDR3 bases are TGCAGTGCTACCCGAGGGGGAGGGGGGGATTCACCCCTCCACTTT.

V gene TRBV29-1 combines with J gene TRBJ1-1, with 8 positions matching TRBD1. V was pared by 6 bases and J by 1 base, with 7 bases of the junction left unmatched. Germline V gene data show CDR1 as SQVTM and CDR2 as ANQGSEA. The CDR3 sequence is 14 residues long. CDR3 in DNA: TGCAGCGTCAGGCAGGACAGGGCGAACACTGAAGCTTTCTTT. Its protein is CSVRQDRANTEAFF.

This chain links TRBV12-3 or TRBV12-4 with TRBJ1-1; TRBD1 might be the D (5 bases). Deletions cut 2 bases from V and 4 bases from J, with 14 bases between. The CDR3 loop spans 15 amino acids. CDR3 in amino acids: CASSLSWGLGTEAFF. CDR3 sequence (DNA): TGTGCCAGCAGTTTATCTTGGGGGTTGGGCACTGAAGCTTTCTTT.

This sequence joins TRBV12-3 or TRBV12-4 and TRBJ1-5; 7 nucleotides match TRBD1. The V segment lost 4 bases and the J segment 3 bases; nucleotides outside the gene matches: 9. CDR3 length: 16 residues. DNA of the CDR3: TGTGCCAGCAGTTCCTATGCGACAGGGCCCAATCAGCCCCAGCATTTT. Residues: CASSSYATGPNQPQHF.

V gene TRBV28 combines with J gene TRBJ1-2; weak D call: TRBD1 (6 bases). Germline V gives CDR1 MDHEN, CDR2 SYDVKM. The CDR3 runs to 15 residues. The V and J ends lost 5 bases and 6 bases respectively, with 19 bases between them. As DNA, the CDR3 is TGTGCCAGCAGTCTGACATACTTACAGGGAGATGGCTACACCTTC. Protein: CASSLTYLQGDGYTF.

The chain carries TRBV6-5 and TRBJ2-2; 7 bases map to TRBD1. Losses at the gene ends were 1 base for V and 4 bases for J; bases not matched to a gene: 6. Per the germline V gene, CDR1 is MNHEY and CDR2 is SVGAGI. CDR3 size: 16 residues. The CDR3 loop reads CASSYWMGQPTGELFF. As DNA, the CDR3 is TGTGCCAGCAGTTACTGGATGGGACAGCCCACCGGGGAGCTGTTTTTT.

V gene TRBV7-8 combines with J gene TRBJ1-1; weak D call: TRBD1 (5 bases). Per the germline V gene, CDR1 is SGHVS and CDR2 is FQNEAQ. The CDR3 length is 15 residues. The V gene lost 1 base and the J gene lost 5 bases, with 14 bases spanning the gap. This CDR3 is CASSLVQGGGTEAFF. CDR3 nucleotides: TGTGCCAGCAGCTTAGTTCAGGGAGGTGGGACTGAAGCTTTCTTT. Looking up the rest from reference TRBV7-8 and TRBJ1-1 gives the full variable domain: GAGVSQSPRYKVAKRGQDVALRCDPISGHVSLFWYQQALGQGPEFLTYFQNEAQLDKSGLPSDRFFAERPEGSVSTLKIQRTQQEDSAVYLCASSLVQGGGTEAFFGQGTRLTVV.

The rearrangement links TRBV5-1 to TRBJ2-7, with 12 bases identical to TRBD1. Germline CDR1 SGHRS, CDR2 YFSETQ. The CDR3 consists of 14 residues. The V and J ends lost 2 bases and 6 bases, in that order; junction bases with no gene match: 3. The CDR3 reads CASSFGTGGREQYF. The CDR3 bases are TGCGCCAGCAGCTTCGGGACAGGGGGCCGCGAGCAGTACTTC.

This clonotype has more than one count but fewer than ten. The chain combines TRBV20-1 with TRBJ1-5; D gene uncertain. Trimming removed 2 bases from V and 10 bases from J, with 18 bases in between. The CDR3 contains 14 residues. Looked up from germline, CDR1 is DFQATT and CDR2 is SNEGSKA (reference sequence). CDR3 residues: CSARSGPSSTPQHF. The CDR3 DNA sequence: TGCAGTGCTAGATCCGGACCGTCGAGTACTCCCCAGCATTTT.

The genes are TRBV7-9 and TRBJ2-7; D is tentatively TRBD1 or TRBD2 (6 bases each). The CDR3 has 15 residues. Deletions cut 3 bases from V and 2 bases from J, with 14 bases between. CDR1 is SEHNR and CDR2 is FQNEAQ in the germline V gene (reference sequence). CDR3 in amino acids: CASSLGALAPYEQYF. The CDR3 nucleotides are TGTGCCAGCAGCTTGGGGGCACTAGCCCCCTACGAGCAGTACTTC.

This sequence joins TRBV28 and TRBJ2-7; 8 nucleotides match TRBD1. The CDR3 is 13 residues long. Unmatched junction bases numbered 5, after V lost 6 bases and J lost 4 bases. Germline V gene lookup returns CDR1 MDHEN and CDR2 SYDVKM. Here the CDR3 reads CASSRQGLYEQYF. CDR3 bases: TGTGCCAGCAGCCGACAGGGGTTATACGAGCAGTACTTC.

J is TRBJ2-1 and V is TRBV4-2; D ambiguous. The germline V gene encodes CDR1 LGHNA and CDR2 YNFKEQ. The CDR3 contains 17 residues. With 0 bases removed from V and 0 bases from J, the gap between germline ends came to 12 bases. CDR3 in amino acids: CASSQDIGTSSYNEQFF. DNA of the CDR3: TGTGCCAGCAGCCAAGACATCGGCACGAGCTCCTACAATGAGCAGTTCTTC.

Ten or more counts support this clonotype. The rearrangement joins TRBV20-1 to TRBJ1-5, with 7 bases identical to TRBD1. The CDR3 contains 16 residues. CDR1 is DFQATT and CDR2 is SNEGSKA in the germline V gene (reference sequence). V lost 2 bases to trimming and J lost 6 bases; unmatched junction nucleotides: 13. CDR3 bases: TGCAGTGCTAGAACTACACCCGACAGGGACCCTCAGCCCCAGCATTTT. This sequence encodes CSARTTPDRDPQPQHF.

This clonotype was seen a few times. The V gene is TRBV9, the J gene TRBJ1-1; TRBD1 is a possible D gene (5 bases). Germline V CDR1 and CDR2: SGDLS, YYNGEE. Trimming left V 0 bases short and J 0 bases short, with 9 bases between. CDR3 length: 15 residues. The DNA for the CDR3 is TGTGCCAGCAGCGTAGAGCCAGGGTTGAACACTGAAGCTTTCTTT. Translating it yields CASSVEPGLNTEAFF.

The V call is TRBV6-1, the J call TRBJ2-2, with a tentative D call TRBD1 (6 bases). CDR3 length: 15 residues. V lost 10 bases and J lost 0, with 15 bases in between. Germline V CDR1 and CDR2: MNHNS, SASEGT. Here the CDR3 reads CATMDRAANTGELFF. The CDR3 DNA follows: TGTGCCACCATGGACAGAGCCGCGAACACCGGGGAGCTGTTTTTT.

The CDR3 reads CASSFGVYPPSGANVLTF. CDR3 sequence (DNA): TGTGCCAGCAGCTTTGGGGTTTACCCACCGTCTGGGGCCAACGTCCTGACTTTC. The chain carries TRBV11-2 and TRBJ2-6; D call uncertain. Germline lookup yields CDR1 SGHAT and CDR2 FQNNGV. V lost 3 bases, J lost 1 base, and 16 bases lay in between. The CDR3 consists of 18 residues.

This clonotype has just a few counts. This chain connects TRBV4-2 to TRBJ1-1; D is unresolved. Trimming removed 0 bases from V and 12 bases from J, with 20 bases in between. The CDR3 loop spans 15 amino acids. The germline V gene has CDR1 LGHNA and CDR2 YNFKEQ. CDR3 sequence reads: CASSQDYPPGRQTFF. The CDR3 region has the DNA TGTGCCAGCAGCCAAGACTACCCCCCTGGCCGCCAAACTTTCTTT.

The chain joins TRBV6-2 or TRBV6-3 to TRBJ2-5; 8 bases match TRBD1. Losses at the gene ends were 8 bases for V and 4 bases for J; bases not matched to a gene: 0. The germline gives CDR1 MNHEY, CDR2 SVGEGT. The CDR3 runs to 11 residues. For the CDR3, the DNA is TGTGCCAGCGGACAGGGAGAGACCCAGTACTTC. Its protein is CASGQGETQYF.